A selection of T cell receptor beta chains follows, all from one sample in a study of blood T cells in healthy people across ages. In TCRdb, the 5' RACE reads were re-called with MiXCR into one record per CDR3 protein. Counted here are about 1.5 million distinct CDR3 sequences, 40% to 45% occurring once; the ten biggest clones make up 4%. The sequenced sample consisted of blood. These receptors all stem from a woman under 30 in good health. CDR3s include the opening cysteine and the closing phenylalanine or tryptophan. A D gene is named only where the DNA matches it firmly. Clone sizes are given selectively: once, few, many, or a class where the clone is expanded.

DNA	CDR3	V	J	size	D
TGTGCCAGCAGTTATTTTTGGAACACTGAAGCTTTCTTT	CASSYFWNTEAFF	TRBV6-2/TRBV6-3	TRBJ1-1	few	-
TGTGCCAGCAGCCCGAGTAGGCAGTACATGAACACTGAAGCTTTCTTT	CASSPSRQYMNTEAFF	TRBV28	TRBJ1-1	few	-
TGTGCCAGCAGCTACGGACTTACCTACGAGCAGTACTTC	CASSYGLTYEQYF	TRBV7-2	TRBJ2-7	many	-
TGTGCCAGCAGCTTAGGTAGCGGCCTTACCTACGAGCAGTACTTC	CASSLGSGLTYEQYF	TRBV7-9	TRBJ2-7	-	-
TGTGCCAGCAGTCCCCCGGGTCGTTGGGGGTACTTC	CASSPPGRWGYF	TRBV28	TRBJ2-7	-	-
TGCAGTGCTAGGAAAGGACAAGAGACCCAGTACTTC	CSARKGQETQYF	TRBV20-1	TRBJ2-5	-	-
TGCAGTGCCCCCAATCGGGGCGGGAAATCCTACAATGAGCAGTTCTTC	CSAPNRGGKSYNEQFF	TRBV20-1	TRBJ2-1	-	-
TGCAGCGTTGGCGACAGGGAAAACACTGAAGCTTTCTTT	CSVGDRENTEAFF	TRBV29-1	TRBJ1-1	-	TRBD1
TGTGCCAGCAGCCAGCAGCCGGGGTCGGGTACTGAAGCTTTCTTT	CASSQQPGSGTEAFF	TRBV3-1	TRBJ1-1	-	-
TGTGCCAGCAGTTACCGGGACGTGCAGGTTTTGTACAAAAACATTCAGTACTTC	CASSYRDVQVLYKNIQYF	TRBV6-2/TRBV6-3	TRBJ2-4	-	-
TGTGCCAGCAGCCACGGCCGTAGCTCCTACGAGCAGTACTTC	CASSHGRSSYEQYF	TRBV14	TRBJ2-7	-	-
TGCAGTGCTAGATCTCTGGAGAACACTGAAGCTTTCTTT	CSARSLENTEAFF	TRBV20-1	TRBJ1-1	-	-
TGCAGTGCTAGCCCCTATCACGGGGTATCTCGCTCTGGAAACACCATATATTTT	CSASPYHGVSRSGNTIYF	TRBV20-1	TRBJ1-3	-	-
TGTGCCAGCAGTTACGGAGGGACAGGGCAGGGGAATTTACTCGAGCAGTACTTC	CASSYGGTGQGNLLEQYF	TRBV6-5	TRBJ2-7	-	TRBD1
TGTGCCGGCAGCCGGACTAGCGGGATTGGCTACGAGCAGTACTTC	CAGSRTSGIGYEQYF	TRBV6-6	TRBJ2-7	-	TRBD2
TGTGCCAGCAGCTCCCCGTGGGTCACAGATACGCAGTATTTT	CASSSPWVTDTQYF	TRBV7-9	TRBJ2-3	-	-
TGTGCCAGCTCCCCCGGGGCGGTTTACTATGGCTACACCTTC	CASSPGAVYYGYTF	TRBV18	TRBJ1-2	few	-
TGCAGCGTTGAAAACCTAGCGGGAGGGGTCTCCTACAATGAGCAGTACTTC	CSVENLAGGVSYNEQYF	TRBV29-1	TRBJ2-7	once	TRBD2
TGCAGTGCTAGAGAAAGACAGGGGCTTTCCTACGAGCAGTACTTC	CSARERQGLSYEQYF	TRBV20-1	TRBJ2-7	few	TRBD1
TGTGCCAGCAGAATTCCCTCCCATGGCTACACCTTC	CASRIPSHGYTF	TRBV28	TRBJ1-2	-	-
TGTGCCAGCAGCGTAGCTGGTAGCGGGGGCTTTACAGATACGCAGTATTTT	CASSVAGSGGFTDTQYF	TRBV9	TRBJ2-3	few	TRBD2
TGTGCCAGCAGCTTAGAGGGAATCAACACCGGGGAGCTGTTTTTT	CASSLEGINTGELFF	TRBV7-2	TRBJ2-2	few	-
TGTGCCAGCAGTCCGGAGGCAGGGCGCGAACGCACTGAAGCTTTCTTT	CASSPEAGRERTEAFF	TRBV12-3/TRBV12-4	TRBJ1-1	-	-
TGCAGTGCTAGAGGGGCACCCGATACGCAGTATTTT	CSARGAPDTQYF	TRBV20-1	TRBJ2-3	-	-
TGTGCCAGCAGCACAAGTGTGACTAGCGTAACAGATACGCAGTATTTT	CASSTSVTSVTDTQYF	TRBV7-2	TRBJ2-3	few	TRBD2
TGTGCCAGCAGCCCCAGACAGGGAGAAAACATTCAGTACTTC	CASSPRQGENIQYF	TRBV12-3/TRBV12-4	TRBJ2-4	-	TRBD1
TGTGCCAGCAGTTCCCACCACAGGGGACCGAACACCGAGGAGCTGTTTTTT	CASSSHHRGPNTEELFF	TRBV27	TRBJ2-2	once	TRBD1
TGTGCCAGCAGCTCCCGCGTAGGGCCGTACAATGAGCAGTTCTTC	CASSSRVGPYNEQFF	TRBV7-3	TRBJ2-1	-	-
TGTGCCAGCAGCTTAATCCCACGGGGAACTAATGAAAAACTGTTTTTT	CASSLIPRGTNEKLFF	TRBV7-2	TRBJ1-4	-	-
TGTGCCAGCAGCACCAGGGGAGCTAATGAAAAACTGTTTTTT	CASSTRGANEKLFF	TRBV3-1	TRBJ1-4	once	-
TGCAGCGGGGGACCAAAGCCGGGACAGGGTTATGGCTACACCTTC	CSGGPKPGQGYGYTF	TRBV29-1	TRBJ1-2	-	TRBD1
TGCGCCAGCAGCCAAAAGCCTAGCTACCAGAATGAGCAGTACTTC	CASSQKPSYQNEQYF	TRBV4-3	TRBJ2-5	few	-
TGCGCCAGCAGCCAGATAGGACTAGCGGGGCACAATGAGCAGTTCTTC	CASSQIGLAGHNEQFF	TRBV4-3	TRBJ2-1	few	TRBD2
TGCAGCGTTGAAGATCACACCCGGCCCTACGAGCAGTACTTC	CSVEDHTRPYEQYF	TRBV29-1	TRBJ2-7	-	-
TGTGCCAGCTCACCCACGTTAACTCGAACCCGGGATGAGCAGTTCTTC	CASSPTLTRTRDEQFF	TRBV18	TRBJ2-1	-	-
TGTGCCAGCAGCTTCCGGGGGTCCTACGAGCAGTACTTC	CASSFRGSYEQYF	TRBV27	TRBJ2-7	many	-
TGTGCCAGCAGCTTAGAAGTTATGGGACGACTCTCTTACTATGGCTACACCTTC	CASSLEVMGRLSYYGYTF	TRBV7-2	TRBJ1-2	few	-
TGTGCCAGCAGCCTCGGGTTGAGGCGGGGGGTCTACAATGAGCAGTTCTTC	CASSLGLRRGVYNEQFF	TRBV7-8	TRBJ2-1	-	TRBD2
TGCAGTGCTAGTGAGGGGGATGAAAAACTGTTTTTT	CSASEGDEKLFF	TRBV20-1	TRBJ1-4	-	-
TGTGCCAGCAGCTCCTCCCGACAGGAGTGGAATGAAAAACTGTTTTTT	CASSSSRQEWNEKLFF	TRBV7-9	TRBJ1-4	-	-
TGTGCCAGCAGCTCGATCGGACTAGCCTCTTACAATGAGCAGTTCTTC	CASSSIGLASYNEQFF	TRBV7-2	TRBJ2-1	few	TRBD2
TGTGCCAGCAGCCGGGGACAGGCCGTCCTTTCGGGTCTTAACTATGGCTACACCTTC	CASSRGQAVLSGLNYGYTF	TRBV7-6	TRBJ1-2	few	TRBD1
TGCGCCAGCAGCTTGGTGGAGGGGTCGGCCCCGACGAAGGCTGAAGCTTTCTTT	CASSLVEGSAPTKAEAFF	TRBV5-1	TRBJ1-1	-	-
TGTGCCAGCAGCCAAGAGGGAGCAAGGTCGGGGAGGGCCAACATTCAGTACTTC	CASSQEGARSGRANIQYF	TRBV3-1	TRBJ2-4	-	TRBD2
TGCAGTGCTAGAGGGGGGCGGAGAGAGACCCAGTACTTC	CSARGGRRETQYF	TRBV20-1	TRBJ2-5	-	-
TGCAGCGTTGATACGGTGAGCTCCTACAATGAGCAGTTCTTC	CSVDTVSSYNEQFF	TRBV29-1	TRBJ2-1	few	-
TGCAGCGTTGGTCGCGTTGGGCAGGGTTCCTACAATGAGCAGTACTTC	CSVGRVGQGSYNEQYF	TRBV29-1	TRBJ2-7	-	-
TGTGCCAGCAGTTTAGTAAGGGTTACTGAAGCTTTCTTT	CASSLVRVTEAFF	TRBV12-3/TRBV12-4	TRBJ1-1	-	-
TGTGCCAGCAGCTTCTGGGGAGTATACACAGATACGCAGTATTTT	CASSFWGVYTDTQYF	TRBV11-1	TRBJ2-3	-	-
TGTGCCAGCACCCCATGTTCGCAGTATTTT	CASTPCSQYF	TRBV6-1	TRBJ2-3	few	-
TGTGCCTGGGGCATTAGGGTGGATGAAAAACTGTTTTTT	CAWGIRVDEKLFF	TRBV30	TRBJ1-4	-	-